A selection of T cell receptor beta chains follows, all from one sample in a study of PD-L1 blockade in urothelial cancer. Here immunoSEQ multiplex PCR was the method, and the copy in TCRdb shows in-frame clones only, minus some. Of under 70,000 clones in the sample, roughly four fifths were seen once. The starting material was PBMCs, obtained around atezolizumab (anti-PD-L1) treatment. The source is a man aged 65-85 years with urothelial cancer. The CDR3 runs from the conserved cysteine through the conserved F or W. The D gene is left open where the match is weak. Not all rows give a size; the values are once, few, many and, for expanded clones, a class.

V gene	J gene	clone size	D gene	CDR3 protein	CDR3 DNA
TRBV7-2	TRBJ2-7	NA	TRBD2	CASRLAGGPYEQYF	TGTGCCAGCAGGCTAGCGGGAGGGCCCTACGAGCAGTACTTC
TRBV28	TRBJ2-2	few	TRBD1	CASSQPGQGTTGGELFF	TGTGCCAGCAGTCAACCGGGACAGGGAACGACTGGCGGGGAGCTGTTTTTT
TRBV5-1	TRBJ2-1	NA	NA	CASSLGTRGDNEQFF	TGCGCCAGCAGCCTAGGGACTCGTGGGGACAATGAGCAGTTCTTC
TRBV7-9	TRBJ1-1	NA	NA	CASSLLPLTGVMNTEAFF	TGTGCCAGCAGCTTACTCCCTTTGACAGGCGTCATGAACACTGAAGCTTTCTTT
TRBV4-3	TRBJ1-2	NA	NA	CASSQDYTNYGYTF	TGCGCCAGCAGCCAAGATTACACTAACTATGGCTACACCTTC
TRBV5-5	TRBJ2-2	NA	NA	CASTPSEGNTGELFF	TGTGCCAGCACCCCCTCGGAGGGCAACACCGGGGAGCTGTTTTTT
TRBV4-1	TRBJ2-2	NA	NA	CASSQRVAGRQATGELFF	TGCGCCAGCAGCCAACGGGTGGCGGGACGCCAAGCCACCGGGGAGCTGTTTTTT
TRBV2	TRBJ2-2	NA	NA	CASSEARARGELFF	TGTGCCAGCAGTGAAGCGCGAGCGCGGGGGGAGCTGTTTTTT
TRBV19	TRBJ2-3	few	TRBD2	CASSMGLAGVEDTQYF	TGTGCCAGTAGTATGGGACTAGCGGGAGTGGAAGATACGCAGTATTTT
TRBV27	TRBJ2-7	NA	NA	CASSFTGNEQYF	TGTGCCAGCAGTTTCACGGGGAACGAGCAGTACTTC
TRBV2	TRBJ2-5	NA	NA	CASSEGRGKETQYF	TGTGCCAGCAGTGAAGGGAGAGGAAAGGAGACCCAGTACTTC
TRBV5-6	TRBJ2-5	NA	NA	CASSLLYQETQYF	TGTGCCAGCAGCTTACTGTACCAAGAGACCCAGTACTTC
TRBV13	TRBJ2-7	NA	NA	CASSPGGEAYEQYF	TGTGCCAGCAGCCCCGGAGGGGAAGCGTACGAGCAGTACTTC
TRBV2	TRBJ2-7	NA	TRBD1	CASTDIVGQGGEQYF	TGTGCCAGCACAGACATCGTAGGACAGGGGGGCGAGCAGTACTTC
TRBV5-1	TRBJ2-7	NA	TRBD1	CASSWTGGSPSYEQYF	TGCGCCAGCAGCTGGACAGGGGGCTCCCCCTCCTACGAGCAGTACTTC
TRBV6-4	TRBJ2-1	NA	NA	CASSEDFLGLNEQFF	TGTGCCAGCAGTGAAGACTTCTTGGGGCTTAATGAGCAGTTCTTC
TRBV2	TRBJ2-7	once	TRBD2	CASSYPGGTYEQYF	TGTGCCAGCAGTTATCCGGGGGGAACCTACGAGCAGTACTTC
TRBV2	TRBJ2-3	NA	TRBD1	CASSEARDRGTDTQYF	TGTGCCAGCAGTGAAGCGCGGGACAGGGGCACAGATACGCAGTATTTT
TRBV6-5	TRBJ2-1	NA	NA	CASSLLQDNEQFF	TGTGCCAGCAGTCTCCTACAGGACAATGAGCAGTTCTTC
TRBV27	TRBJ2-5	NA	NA	CASSLSSGWRETQYF	TGTGCCAGCAGTTTATCTTCAGGGTGGAGAGAGACCCAGTACTTC
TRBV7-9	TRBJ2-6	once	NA	CASSGGEANVLTF	TGTGCCAGCAGCGGCGGGGAGGCCAACGTCCTGACTTTC
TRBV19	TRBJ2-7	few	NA	CASSILISDYEQYF	TGTGCCAGTAGTATTTTGATCAGTGACTACGAGCAGTACTTC
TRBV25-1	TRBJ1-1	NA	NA	CASRRNTEAFF	TGTGCCAGCAGGAGGAACACTGAAGCTTTCTTT
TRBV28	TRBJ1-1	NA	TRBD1	CASSIGQEVTEAFF	TGTGCCAGCAGCATTGGACAGGAAGTCACTGAAGCTTTCTTT
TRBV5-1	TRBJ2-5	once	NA	CASRNTGTLQETQYF	TGCGCCAGCAGAAACACCGGGACACTACAAGAGACCCAGTACTTC
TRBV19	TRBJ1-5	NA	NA	CASRSQIRSEQPQHF	TGTGCCAGTAGGTCACAGATTCGGTCGGAACAGCCCCAGCATTTT
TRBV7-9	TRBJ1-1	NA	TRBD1	CASSLSRTGLNTEAFF	TGTGCCAGCAGCTTAAGTCGGACAGGGTTAAACACTGAAGCTTTCTTT
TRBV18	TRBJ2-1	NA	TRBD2	CASSPPASGRGNEQFF	TGTGCCAGCTCACCACCCGCTAGCGGGAGAGGCAATGAGCAGTTCTTC
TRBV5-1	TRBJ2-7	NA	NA	CASSLAQGFNEQYF	TGCGCCAGCAGCTTGGCCCAGGGTTTCAACGAGCAGTACTTC
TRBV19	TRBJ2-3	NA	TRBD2	CATSPGLGQPDTQYF	TGTGCCACGTCACCGGGACTAGGTCAACCAGATACGCAGTATTTT
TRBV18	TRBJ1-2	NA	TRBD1	CASSPGTGGADGYTF	TGTGCCAGCTCACCCGGGACAGGGGGCGCCGATGGCTACACCTTC
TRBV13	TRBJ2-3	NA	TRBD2	CASSPPSGLTDTQYF	TGTGCCAGCAGCCCCCCTAGCGGGCTCACAGATACGCAGTATTTT
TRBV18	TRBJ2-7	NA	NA	CASSPDNYEQYF	TGTGCCAGCTCACCAGACAACTACGAGCAGTACTTC